Below, 10 T cell receptor beta chains from the same sample are listed, as sequenced in a study of blood T cells in healthy people across ages. Primers used in a second PCR of about 6 to 11 cycles were a sample-barcoded 5' primer and a J-beta primer mix. In TCRdb, the 5' RACE reads were re-called with MiXCR into one record per CDR3 protein. The data show about 780,000 distinct CDR3 sequences, roughly 24% seen once. Separately, the same data were catalogued under a study of T cells of mothers and their children.

Sequenced: blood. The receptors here all came from a boy aged 5 to 17 in good health.

This clonotype was seen more than once but under ten times. The V and J genes are TRBV4-1 and TRBJ2-3; D gene ambiguous. V lost 0 bases and J lost 0, with 19 bases in between. Germline V gives CDR1 MGHRA, CDR2 YSYEKL. CDR3 length equals 19 residues. CDR3 in amino acids: CASSQDISRPLSSTDTQYF. The CDR3 nucleotides are TGCGCCAGCAGCCAAGATATCAGCAGGCCATTGTCTAGCACAGATACGCAGTATTTT.

The sample holds one count of this clonotype. CDR3 in amino acids: CASSLKRGGSTDTQYF. Written as DNA, the CDR3 is TGTGCCAGCAGCTTAAAGCGGGGGGGTAGCACAGATACGCAGTATTTT. The V and J genes are TRBV7-6 and TRBJ2-3; 10 bases align to TRBD2. Germline V gene data show CDR1 as SGHVS and CDR2 as FNYEAQ. Germline trimming cut 2 bases from V and 0 bases from J; bases unmatched to any gene: 2. CDR3 length equals 16 residues.

This clonotype has just a few counts. One end of the junction varies from germline; a read error may be responsible. V usage is TRBV7-6 and J usage is TRBJ2-1, with 10 bases identical to TRBD2. The CDR3 has 18 residues. Germline V gives CDR1 SGHVS, CDR2 FNYEAQ. The CDR3 sequence: CAGSLGTSGDFSYNEQFF. The CDR3 nucleotides are TGTGCCGGCAGCTTAGGCACTAGCGGGGACTTCTCCTACAATGAGCAGTTCTTC. The full variable domain, completed using reference TRBV7-6 and TRBJ2-1, is GAGVSQSPRYKVTKRGQDVALRCDPISGHVSLYWYRQALGQGPEFLTYFNYEAQQDKSGLPNDRFSAERPEGSISTLTIQRTEQRDSAMYRCAGSLGTSGDFSYNEQFFGPGTRLTVL.

The chain employs TRBV20-1 and TRBJ2-5, with D tentatively TRBD2 (5 bases). The last part of the DNA fits TRBJ2-1 better; the J call may be wrong. Germline assignment: CDR1 DFQATT and CDR2 SNEGSKA (reference sequence). The CDR3 runs to 11 residues. Here the CDR3 DNA reads TGCAGTGCCCAGGATGAGGGTGAGCAGTTCTTC. It specifies CSAQDEGEQFF.

The chain joins TRBV20-1 to TRBJ2-7; a possible D gene is TRBD2 (5 bases). CDR3 length: 13 residues. The V gene's germline CDR1 is DFQATT and CDR2 SNEGSKA (reference sequence). V lost 3 bases, J lost 2 bases, and 11 bases lay in between. The CDR3, as DNA: TGCAGTGCTAGTCGTTCCGGGGCCTACGAGCAGTACTTC. It translates to CSASRSGAYEQYF.

There are many counts of this clonotype. The V gene is TRBV12-5, the J gene TRBJ2-3, with D uncertain. Germline V CDR1 and CDR2: LGHNT, FRNRAP. V was pared by 1 base and J by 0 bases, with 5 bases between. This CDR3 has 14 amino acids. CDR3 nucleotides: TGTGCTAGTGGTTTGGGAACTAGCACAGATACGCAGTATTTT. This encodes CASGLGTSTDTQYF. The whole variable domain, filled in from reference TRBV12-5 and TRBJ2-3, reads DARVTQTPRHKVTEMGQEVTMRCQPILGHNTVFWYRQTMMQGLELLAYFRNRAPLDDSGMPKDRFSAEMPDATLATLKIQPSEPRDSAVYFCASGLGTSTDTQYFGPGTRLTVL.

This rearrangement joins TRBV10-3 to TRBJ2-1; 9 bases match TRBD1. The J call could be wrong; TRBJ2-7 is a better fit for the DNA end. The CDR3 consists of 13 residues. The V gene's germline CDR1 is ENHRY and CDR2 SYGVKD. The CDR3 DNA is TGTGCCATCAGGACAGGGGGTTTTTACGAGCAGTACTTC. Protein sequence: CAIRTGGFYEQYF.

This clonotype showed up just a few times. The V gene is TRBV7-3, the J gene TRBJ1-4, with D uncertain. The CDR3 length is 15 residues. The germline CDR1 and CDR2 sequences are SGHTA and FQGTGA. Trimming took off 1 base at V and 6 bases at J, with 12 bases between the two ends. The CDR3 nucleotides read TGTGCCAGCAGCTTAAGGGTGAAATGGGATGAAAAACTGTTTTTT. As protein: CASSLRVKWDEKLFF.

The CDR3 loop reads CASSQDRGYYGYTF. DNA of the CDR3: TGTGCCAGCAGCCAAGACAGGGGCTACTATGGCTACACCTTC. The chain links TRBV12-3 or TRBV12-4 to TRBJ1-2, with 8 bases aligning to TRBD1. With V trimmed by 6 bases and J by 3 bases, 6 bases remained unmatched. CDR3 length: 14 amino acids.

This chain joins TRBV20-1 and TRBJ1-5; TRBD1 might be the D (6 bases). Germline V CDR1 and CDR2: DFQATT, SNEGSKA (reference sequence). Trimming pared 3 bases from V and 5 bases from J, leaving 11 bases between. This CDR3 region has 13 residues. CDR3 residues: CSASGDTDQPQHF. The CDR3 DNA reads TGCAGTGCTAGTGGGGACACGGATCAGCCCCAGCATTTT.